This T cell receptor (beta chain) was recovered during a study of identical twins (dated by TCRdb to 2016 to 2017). Context from the whole study: To test whether fetal clonotypes persist, this study deep-sequenced TCR alpha and beta repertoires from monozygotic twins, from unrelated adults of various ages, and from cord blood. To rule out contamination, the twin experiments were replicated at different times with different library preparation protocols. General study outcomes and caveats: Zero-insertion analyses could be partly confounded by invariant T cells such as MAIT and iNKT, though diverse VJ usage argued against such confounding for most clonotypes. Fewer insertions were carried by abundant cord blood beta clonotypes; a weaker similar trend was observed in young adult naive repertoires, while no such trend was observed in memory repertoires. Because the same donors could not be followed over many years, the conclusions depended on cross-sectional statistical analysis. Excess twin sharing in beta out-of-frame sequences was weaker because fewer shared sequences lowered the signal-to-noise ratio. Out-of-frame TCR alpha sequences shared between twins showed an excess of low generation-probability sequences compared with coincidental sharing between unrelated individuals. Recombination models systematically underestimated out-of-frame TCR alpha sharing in monozygotic twins but agreed with sharing between unrelated individuals.

Only healthy Caucasian donors were included. Miltenyi CD45RO+ enrichment and human naive T-cell isolation kits were used to isolate memory (CD45RO+) and naive T cells from PBMC. Library creation used 5' RACE. These reads were obtained on an Illumina HiSeq 2000. A universal primer binding site was added through template switching, and the final cDNA carried a unique molecular identifier so that TCR cDNA molecules could be counted accurately. Specific primers in the conserved constant-segment region were used to synthesize first-strand cDNA for TCR alpha and beta chains. To control for contamination, each cDNA library was double barcoded with a SMART-Mk sample barcode plus Illumina barcodes. TruSeq adapter sequences and Illumina sample barcodes were added in two successive PCR steps. TCR alpha and beta cDNA libraries were sequenced on the Illumina HiSeq platform with custom primers. The paper's data handling went like this. MiGEC processed the raw reads to extract unique molecular identifiers, while MiXCR was used to determine the CDR3 positions. Recombination models were inferred per individual with the repgenHMM and IGoR tools using an EM algorithm. The tcR package in R was used for shared clonotype analysis, with sharing normalized by the product of cloneset sizes. To study raw recombination free of thymic and clonal selection effects, out-of-frame nonproductive sequences were analyzed. TCRdb's own reprocessing of the public reads used fastp at Q25 and MiXCR and kept productive beta chains. Here each entry gathers all rows of one CDR3 protein and keeps the most common genes and DNA. None of the V and J calls come from the authors' own analysis; TCRdb made them. Within this sample are some 97,000 distinct CDR3 sequences, with about 6% of them counted one time only. Less than 15% of the sample rests with the top ten.

The CDR3 starts with the cysteine, ends with the valine, and has 16 residues. Only CDR3 DNA is held: 48 bases, read in frame from base 1. This clonotype was seen a handful of times. This receptor's antigen is unknown. Per-base qualities were not stored, and no clone one base away is much larger. This receptor was taken from a woman aged 45 to 65 in good health. This chain joins TRBV12-1 to TRBJ2-7; the table gives TRBD2 as D, unverified against the DNA. TRBV12-1 is labeled a pseudogene. Specimen: memory T cells sorted from blood. In light of the paper, this sample's cell subset or site label describes: CD45RO+ enriched T cells. The DNA is as follows: TGTGCCAGCAGCTCCGCGGGGGGGGGTTGCGCCTACGAGCAGTACGTC. This encodes CASSSAGGGCAYEQYV.